This T cell receptor (beta chain) was captured in a study of cytomegalovirus exposure and HLA in healthy donors. Findings of the study overall: The classifier was said to identify cytomegalovirus status with high specificity and sensitivity. In a later analysis, HLA-C alleles had the fewest associated TCRs, DRB1 alleles the most. In an earlier analysis, about 87% or about 30%: the productive usage of most TCR beta V segments.

To note about this clone: Its antigen remains unknown.

PCR used 60 Vbeta primers and 13 Jbeta primers. Assay used: immunoSEQ multiplex PCR; TCRdb lists only in-frame clones, some missing. Altogether under 150,000 clones are present, about four fifths being singletons, with the ten largest covering approximately 2.3%. V shed 1 base, J shed 4 bases, and the junction held 4 bases outside the gene matches. This CDR3 is 16 amino acids long. The germline CDR1 and CDR2 sequences are MGHRA and YSYEKL. Despite likely unrecorded immune exposures, the donors were nominally healthy at the time of sampling. The chain has TRBV4-1 and TRBJ2-1; 10 bases line up with TRBD2. The sequencing sample was made of PBMCs. The TCR was taken from a male donor in good health and CMV-seronegative. In DNA form, the CDR3 reads TGCGCCAGCAGCCAAGTCGAGACTAGCGGGTACAATGAGCAGTTCTTC. This translates into CASSQVETSGYNEQFF.